This T cell receptor (beta chain) was identified during a study of high-grade serous ovarian cancer treatment subgroups. Here immunoSEQ multiplex PCR was the method, and the copy in TCRdb shows in-frame clones only, minus some. This table has some 6,000 clones, roughly 80% appearing once. Tumor samples were taken before definitive surgery or chemotherapy. CDR1 and CDR2 (germline): PRHDT, FYEKMQ (reference sequence). CDR3 length: 16 residues. V was cut by 4 bases and J by 0 bases, with 16 bases left in between. The source is a human donor with high-grade serous ovarian cancer. Sequencing was done on a sample of tumor tissue. The chain has TRBV13 and TRBJ2-7; D perhaps matches TRBD2 (6 bases). The CDR3 is CASSSLWGGSSYEQYF. DNA for the CDR3: TGTGCCAGCAGCTCCCTTTGGGGAGGTAGCTCCTACGAGCAGTACTTC.